These 29 T cell receptor beta chains came from one sample sequenced in a study of T cells in Graves' hyperthyroidism and ophthalmopathy. Regions amplified from RNA transcripts were the TCR beta CDR3 regions. When the TCR CDR3 underwent first-round RT-PCR, the HTBI primer set was used. TCRdb redid the calling of the multiplex PCR reads with MiXCR, one entry per CDR3 protein. The sample yields roughly 380,000 distinct CDR3 sequences, approximately 13% seen once. Sequencing used blood. These receptors came from a woman in her sixties with Graves' hyperthyroidism.

This clonotype was seen at least ten times. V usage is TRBV12-3 or TRBV12-4 and J usage is TRBJ1-2, with 11 bases matching TRBD1. CDR3 size: 12 residues. The V and J ends lost 7 bases and 11 bases, in that order; junction bases with no gene match: 6. Written as DNA, the CDR3 is TGTGCCAGCACCATAGGACAGGGGGCTTACACCTTC. This translates into CASTIGQGAYTF.

This clonotype was observed a few times. As DNA, the CDR3 is TGTGCCAGCTCACAGGCTCCTTCCTACGAGCAGTACTTC. Translated, it gives CASSQAPSYEQYF. J is TRBJ2-7 and V is TRBV18; unclear D gene. The V gene's germline CDR1 is KGHSH and CDR2 LQKENI. V was clipped by 4 bases and J by 1 base, with 8 bases between them. The CDR3 extends over 13 amino acids.

This clonotype was counted many times. The chain recombines TRBV12-3 or TRBV12-4 with TRBJ2-7; tentatively, D is TRBD1 (6 bases). This CDR3 comprises 13 residues. V was trimmed by 5 bases and J by 4 bases, leaving 12 bases between them. CDR3 amino acids: CASSLTGQYEQYF. The CDR3 region has the DNA TGTGCCAGCAGTCTGACAGGACAATACGAGCAGTACTTC.

The sample holds many counts of this clonotype. The chain has TRBV18 and TRBJ1-5; D unclear. Trimming removed 2 bases from V and 3 bases from J, with 5 bases in between. Germline assignment: CDR1 KGHSH and CDR2 LQKENI. The CDR3 is 13 amino acids. The CDR3 DNA is TGTGCCAGCTCACCAGGGATCAATCAGCCCCAGCATTTT. It encodes CASSPGINQPQHF.

Concerning this clonotype: Possible read error: a much larger clone is one base away. This chain links TRBV5-1 with TRBJ2-1, with 7 bases that match TRBD2. CDR1 and CDR2 (germline): SGHRS, YFSETQ. The ends lost 4 bases at V and 5 bases at J; junction bases unmatched: 6. The CDR3 has 14 amino acids. Written as DNA, the CDR3 is TGCGCCAGCAGCCCTAGCGGTACCCACAATGAGCAGTTCTTC. This translates into CASSPSGTHNEQFF.

This clonotype was seen at least ten times. The chain has TRBV7-8 and TRBJ2-1; perhaps TRBD1 as D (6 bases). CDR1 is SGHVS, CDR2 FQNEAQ, per germline. V lost 5 bases and J 1 base, leaving 15 bases between the germline ends. The CDR3 covers 16 residues. The DNA of the CDR3 is TGTGCCAGCAGCGCCAAACGACAGGTGTCCTACAATGAGCAGTTCTTC. Protein: CASSAKRQVSYNEQFF.

This clonotype was detected ten times or more. The chain uses TRBV3-1 and TRBJ2-5; weak D call: TRBD2 (5 bases). The CDR3 sequence is 15 residues long. Germline CDR1 reads LGHDT; CDR2 reads YNNKEL (reference sequence). V lost 1 base and J 7 bases, leaving 16 bases between the germline ends. The DNA of the CDR3 is TGTGCCAGCAGCCAAGTCCCGGATAGCAGCGGGACCCAGTACTTC. This encodes CASSQVPDSSGTQYF.

This clonotype was seen at least ten times. This rearrangement joins TRBV15 to TRBJ2-7; TRBD1 or TRBD2 may be the D gene (5 bases each). Germline V gene lookup returns CDR1 LNHNV and CDR2 YYDKDF (reference sequence). The CDR3 is 16 amino acids. The V end lost 1 base, the J end lost 0 bases, and 13 bases lay between the germline ends. CDR3 loop: CATSRGGGDASYEQYF. CDR3 coding DNA: TGTGCCACCAGCAGAGGAGGTGGGGACGCCTCCTACGAGCAGTACTTC.

V usage is TRBV24-1 and J usage is TRBJ1-1; tentatively, D is TRBD1 (6 bases). The CDR3 extends over 15 amino acids. Trimming took off 3 bases at V and 1 base at J, with 11 bases between the two ends. The germline CDR1 and CDR2 sequences are KGHDR and SFDVKD. The CDR3 protein is CATSDPTTGNTEAFF. CDR3 DNA: TGTGCCACCAGTGATCCGACGACAGGGAACACTGAAGCTTTCTTT.

This clonotype has a count of ten or more. The chain is built from TRBV3-1 and TRBJ2-3; a possible D gene is TRBD2 (7 bases). Trimming cost V 4 bases and J 6 bases, with 20 bases left between them. Germline CDR1 is LGHDT and CDR2 is YNNKEL (reference sequence). This CDR3 has 16 amino acids. The CDR3 spells CASSLRRLGGADTQYF. CDR3 coding DNA: TGTGCCAGCAGCCTCCGTCGACTAGGGGGGGCGGATACGCAGTATTTT.

This clonotype was counted at least ten times. The CDR3 sequence is CASSQAGVSYEQYF. The CDR3 bases are TGTGCCAGCAGCCAAGCGGGAGTCTCCTACGAGCAGTACTTC. The chain is built from TRBV19 and TRBJ2-7; 8 positions match TRBD2. The V gene end was trimmed by 9 bases and the J gene end by 0 bases; junction bases not matched to a gene: 7. This CDR3 contains 14 residues. The germline V gene encodes CDR1 LNHDA and CDR2 SQIVND (reference sequence). Complete variable domain (other parts from reference TRBV19 and TRBJ2-7): DGGITQSPKYLFRKEGQNVTLSCEQNLNHDAMYWYRQDPGQGLRLIYYSQIVNDFQKGDIAEGYSVSREKKESFPLTVTSAQKNPTAFYLCASSQAGVSYEQYFGPGTRLTVT.

The chain has TRBV5-4 and TRBJ2-7; a weak D match, TRBD2 (5 bases). The V and J ends lost 1 base and 2 bases respectively, with 10 bases between them. From germline, CDR1 is SGHNT and CDR2 YYREEE (reference sequence). The CDR3 extends over 14 amino acids. Here the CDR3 DNA reads TGTGCCAGCAGCTTGATCTGGAGGCCCTACGAGCAGTACTTC. This translates into CASSLIWRPYEQYF.

This clonotype was picked up many times. The chain has TRBV20-1 and TRBJ2-1; 7 positions match TRBD2. CDR1 is DFQATT and CDR2 is SNEGSKA in the germline V gene (reference sequence). V was clipped by 1 base and J by 5 bases; unmatched bases: 11. The CDR3 loop spans 16 amino acids. CDR3 region: CSARAKSGRADNEQFF. The DNA of the CDR3 is TGCAGTGCTAGAGCCAAGTCGGGGAGGGCAGACAATGAGCAGTTCTTC.

This clonotype was detected many times. The chain joins TRBV10-3 to TRBJ2-7; D is undetermined. With 4 bases removed from V and 7 bases from J, the gap between germline ends came to 20 bases. Germline CDR1 is ENHRY and CDR2 is SYGVKD. There are 15 residues in the CDR3. CDR3 region: CAISGPYVGDGEQYF. The DNA for the CDR3 is TGTGCCATCAGTGGGCCATATGTTGGGGATGGGGAGCAGTACTTC.

The chain uses TRBV5-6 and TRBJ1-2, with D perhaps matching TRBD1 (6 bases). Trimming pared 0 bases from V and 4 bases from J, leaving 16 bases between. The CDR3 contains 16 residues. Germline loops: CDR1 SGHDT, CDR2 YYEEEE. The CDR3 DNA reads TGTGCCAGCAGCTTGGGAGTGGCCGGGGGGCTCTATGGCTACACCTTC. Its translation: CASSLGVAGGLYGYTF. Based on the CDR3 plus reference TRBV5-6 and TRBJ1-2, the full variable domain is DAGVTQSPTHLIKTRGQQVTLRCSPKSGHDTVSWYQQALGQGPQFIFQYYEEEERQRGNFPDRFSGHQFPNYSSELNVNALLLGDSALYLCASSLGVAGGLYGYTFGSGTRLTVV.

There are a few counts of this clonotype. The rearrangement links TRBV10-3 to TRBJ2-1; the match to TRBD1 covers 12 bases. V gave up 5 bases and J gave up 9 bases; unmatched junction bases: 8. The germline CDR1 and CDR2 sequences are ENHRY and SYGVKD. CDR3 size: 15 residues. The CDR3 here is CAISQTGQGALEQFF. DNA for the CDR3: TGTGCCATCAGTCAAACGGGACAGGGGGCACTTGAGCAGTTCTTC.

This clonotype has at least ten counts. The chain carries TRBV27 and TRBJ2-5; TRBD1 matches at 11 bases. With V trimmed by 5 bases and J by 7 bases, 3 bases remained unmatched. Germline lookup yields CDR1 MNHEY and CDR2 SMNVEV (reference sequence). This CDR3 is 13 amino acids long. The CDR3 reads CASSPGTGGTQYF. The DNA for the CDR3 is TGTGCCAGCAGTCCCGGGACAGGGGGGACCCAGTACTTC.

This clonotype was seen at least ten times. This rearrangement joins TRBV28 to TRBJ1-2, with TRBD1 as a possible D gene (5 bases). CDR3 length: 14 residues. V was cut by 2 bases and J by 7 bases, with 14 bases left in between. From germline, CDR1 is MDHEN and CDR2 SYDVKM. The CDR3 DNA reads as TGTGCCAGCAGTTTACCCCCGGGGGTGATTGGCTACACCTTC. It specifies CASSLPPGVIGYTF.

This clonotype was seen at least ten times. The CDR3 bases are TGCGCCAGCAGCCAGGAACAGAGGGGCCTGAGGGGAGCTTTCTTT. It encodes CASSQEQRGLRGAFF. This chain connects TRBV4-1 to TRBJ1-1, with a weak D call TRBD1 (5 bases). Germline V gives CDR1 MGHRA, CDR2 YSYEKL. Trimming left V 3 bases short and J 10 bases short, with 21 bases between. The CDR3 is 15 residues long.

This clonotype has a handful of counts. J is TRBJ2-2 and V is TRBV9; D is unclear. This CDR3 has 15 residues. CDR1 and CDR2 (germline): SGDLS, YYNGEE. The germline V and J ends were trimmed by 4 bases and 7 bases, with 17 bases remaining between them. CDR3 bases: TGTGCCAGCAGCCCCAGCGAAGGAACGGTCGGGGAGCTGTTTTTT. Protein product: CASSPSEGTVGELFF.

This clonotype showed up many times. The chain couples TRBV24-1 to TRBJ2-2; D might be TRBD2 (6 bases). V lost 7 bases and J lost 0, with 11 bases in between. Per germline, CDR1 KGHDR and CDR2 SFDVKD. The CDR3 spans 15 residues. The CDR3 DNA reads TGTGCCACCAGGCCCAGCGGGCCGAACACCGGGGAGCTGTTTTTT. The encoded protein is CATRPSGPNTGELFF.

This clonotype appeared many times. V is TRBV20-1 and J is TRBJ2-1; 11 bases are shared with TRBD2. Per germline, CDR1 DFQATT and CDR2 SNEGSKA (reference sequence). Trimming cost V 6 bases and J 6 bases; bases outside gene matches: 10. This CDR3 comprises 15 residues. The DNA for the CDR3 is TGCAGTGCCCTAGCGGGAGGAGGAGTGGTCAATGAGCAGTTCTTC. It encodes CSALAGGGVVNEQFF.

This clonotype was seen at least ten times. The chain combines TRBV27 with TRBJ2-7; D unclear. The germline V gene has CDR1 MNHEY and CDR2 SMNVEV (reference sequence). The CDR3 length is 15 residues. The V end was cut by 6 bases, the J end by 4 bases, with 19 bases between. For the CDR3, the DNA is TGTGCCAGCAGCCCCCCGTTACTAAAGGGTTACGAGCAGTACTTC. Translated: CASSPPLLKGYEQYF.

This clonotype occurred many times. The chain couples TRBV12-3 or TRBV12-4 to TRBJ2-3, with D hard to call. CDR3 length: 13 residues. Trimming removed 5 bases at V and 4 bases at J, with 10 bases between. Here the CDR3 reads CASSPSQPDTQYF. CDR3 DNA: TGTGCCAGCAGTCCATCGCAACCAGATACGCAGTATTTT.

This clonotype was seen a single time. This chain uses TRBV6-2 or TRBV6-3 with TRBJ2-7; TRBD1 matches at 7 bases. The V gene end was trimmed by 8 bases and the J gene end by 2 bases; junction bases not matched to a gene: 9. Germline loops: CDR1 MNHEY, CDR2 SVGEGT. This CDR3 has 14 residues. CDR3 in amino acids: CASGISGGTYEQYF. The CDR3 DNA is TGTGCCAGCGGTATTTCAGGGGGAACCTACGAGCAGTACTTC.

This clonotype was detected once. The chain joins TRBV6-2 or TRBV6-3 to TRBJ1-2, with 7 positions matching TRBD1. The CDR3 is 13 amino acids. The germline gives CDR1 MNHEY, CDR2 SVGEGT. Trimming removed 0 bases from V and 6 bases from J; junction bases left unmatched: 1. The CDR3 region has the DNA TGTGCCAGCAGTTACTCAACAGGGGATGGCTACACCTTC. Amino acid sequence: CASSYSTGDGYTF.

This clonotype was seen many times. V gene TRBV5-1 combines with J gene TRBJ2-3; the match to TRBD2 covers 11 bases. V shed 3 bases, J shed 2 bases, and the junction held 5 bases outside the gene matches. Germline V gives CDR1 SGHRS, CDR2 YFSETQ. CDR3 length: 16 residues. The CDR3 nucleotides are TGCGCCAGCAGCTCCGGGACTAGCGGTTTCACAGATACGCAGTATTTT. Protein sequence: CASSSGTSGFTDTQYF.

This clonotype has just a few counts. The V call is TRBV10-3, the J call TRBJ2-1; 12 nucleotides line up with TRBD2. Germline V gene data show CDR1 as ENHRY and CDR2 as SYGVKD. The CDR3 has 15 residues. Trimming took 4 bases from V and 5 from J; bases not matched to a gene: 3. CDR3 sequence: CAISGSSGRDNEQFF. CDR3 coding DNA: TGTGCCATCAGTGGATCTAGCGGGAGGGACAATGAGCAGTTCTTC.

This clonotype was counted ten times or more. This chain links TRBV6-1 with TRBJ2-1; TRBD2 matches 9 bases. V lost 5 bases, J lost 7 bases, and 12 bases stayed unmatched. Germline values: CDR1 MNHNS, CDR2 SASEGT. The CDR3 has 16 amino acids. CDR3 protein: CASSPTGAGGWNEQFF. The DNA of the CDR3 is TGTGCCAGCAGTCCCACCGGCGCGGGAGGGTGGAATGAGCAGTTCTTC.